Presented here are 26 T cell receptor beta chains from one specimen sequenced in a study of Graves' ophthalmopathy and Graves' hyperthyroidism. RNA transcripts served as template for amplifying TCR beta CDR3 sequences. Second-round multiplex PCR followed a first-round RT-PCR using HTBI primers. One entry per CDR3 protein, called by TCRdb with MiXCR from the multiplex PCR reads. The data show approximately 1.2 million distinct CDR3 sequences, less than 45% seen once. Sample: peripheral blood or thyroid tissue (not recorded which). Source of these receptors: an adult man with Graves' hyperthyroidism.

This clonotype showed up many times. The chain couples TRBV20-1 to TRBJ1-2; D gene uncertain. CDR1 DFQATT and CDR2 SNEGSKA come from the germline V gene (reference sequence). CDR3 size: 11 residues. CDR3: CSADGNYGYTF. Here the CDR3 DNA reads TGCAGCGCGGACGGAAACTATGGCTACACCTTC.

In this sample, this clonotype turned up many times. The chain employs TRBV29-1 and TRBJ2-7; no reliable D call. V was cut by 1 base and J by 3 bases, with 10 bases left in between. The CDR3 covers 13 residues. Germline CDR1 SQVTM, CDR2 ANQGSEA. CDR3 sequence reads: CSVEGSQSYEQYF. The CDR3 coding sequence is TGCAGCGTTGAAGGCAGCCAAAGCTACGAGCAGTACTTC.

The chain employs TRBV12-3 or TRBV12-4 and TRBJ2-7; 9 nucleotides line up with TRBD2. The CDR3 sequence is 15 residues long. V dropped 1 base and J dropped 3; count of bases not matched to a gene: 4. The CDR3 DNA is TGTGCCAGCAGTTTAGGTGCGGGAGGGAACTACGAGCAGTACTTC. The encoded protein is CASSLGAGGNYEQYF.

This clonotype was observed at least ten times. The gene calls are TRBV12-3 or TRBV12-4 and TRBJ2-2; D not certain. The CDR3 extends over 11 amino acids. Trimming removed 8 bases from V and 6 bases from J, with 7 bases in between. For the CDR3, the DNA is TGTGCCAGCGCGAGCGCCGGGGAGCTGTTTTTT. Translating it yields CASASAGELFF.

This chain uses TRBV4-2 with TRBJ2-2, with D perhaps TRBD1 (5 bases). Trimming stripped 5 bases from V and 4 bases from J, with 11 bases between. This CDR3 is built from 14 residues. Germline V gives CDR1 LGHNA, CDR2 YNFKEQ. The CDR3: CASSKGQGTGELFF. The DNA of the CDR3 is TGTGCCAGCAGCAAAGGGCAGGGCACCGGGGAGCTGTTTTTT.

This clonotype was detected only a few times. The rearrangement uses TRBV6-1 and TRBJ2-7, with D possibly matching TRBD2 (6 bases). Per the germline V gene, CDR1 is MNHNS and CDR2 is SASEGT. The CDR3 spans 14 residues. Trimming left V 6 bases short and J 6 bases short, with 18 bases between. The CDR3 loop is CASRRESGLGEQYF. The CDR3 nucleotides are TGTGCCAGCAGGCGGGAATCTGGCCTCGGCGAGCAGTACTTC.

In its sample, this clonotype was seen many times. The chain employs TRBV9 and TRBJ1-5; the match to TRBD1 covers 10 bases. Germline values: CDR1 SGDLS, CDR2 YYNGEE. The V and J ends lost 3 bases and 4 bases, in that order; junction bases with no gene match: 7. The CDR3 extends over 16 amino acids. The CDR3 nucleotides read TGTGCCAGCAGCGGGACCGGGACAGGGGATAATCAGCCCCAGCATTTT. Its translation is CASSGTGTGDNQPQHF.

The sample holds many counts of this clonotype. This CDR3 reads CASRGGQGAQNTGELFF. DNA of the CDR3: TGCGCCAGCAGAGGGGGACAGGGGGCTCAGAACACCGGGGAGCTGTTTTTT. The chain is built from TRBV10-2 and TRBJ2-2; 12 bases fit TRBD1. This CDR3 region has 17 residues. CDR1 is WSHSY, CDR2 SAAADI, per germline. The V segment lost 6 bases and the J segment 1 base; nucleotides outside the gene matches: 6.

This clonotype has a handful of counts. CDR3 region: CASSYYQAANYGYTF. CDR3 nucleotides: TGTGCCAGCAGTTACTATCAGGCAGCTAACTATGGCTACACCTTC. The V call is TRBV6-5, the J call TRBJ1-2; D gene uncertain. V dropped 1 base and J dropped 0 bases, with 9 bases sitting between them. Germline V gene sequence: CDR1 MNHEY, CDR2 SVGAGI. The CDR3 sequence is 15 residues long.

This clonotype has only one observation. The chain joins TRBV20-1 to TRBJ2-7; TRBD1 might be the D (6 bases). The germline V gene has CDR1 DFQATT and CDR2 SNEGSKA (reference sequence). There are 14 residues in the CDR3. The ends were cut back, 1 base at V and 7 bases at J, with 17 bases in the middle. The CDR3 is CSARGVQGLREQYF. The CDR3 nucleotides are TGCAGTGCTAGAGGTGTGCAGGGGCTCCGGGAGCAGTACTTC.

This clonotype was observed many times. Here the CDR3 reads CSARESGRDGYTF. CDR3 in DNA: TGCAGTGCTAGAGAGTCGGGGAGGGATGGCTACACCTTC. The gene calls are TRBV20-1 and TRBJ1-2; D uncertain. The V end lost 0 bases, the J end lost 6 bases, and 11 bases lay between the germline ends. The CDR3 totals 13 residues. Germline CDR1 DFQATT, CDR2 SNEGSKA (reference sequence).

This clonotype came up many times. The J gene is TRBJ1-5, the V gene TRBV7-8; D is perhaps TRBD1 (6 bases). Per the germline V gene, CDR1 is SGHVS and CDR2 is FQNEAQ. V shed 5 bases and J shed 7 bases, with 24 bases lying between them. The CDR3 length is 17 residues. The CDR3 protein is CASSSRGPRLSVQPQHF. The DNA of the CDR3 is TGTGCCAGCAGCAGCAGGGGACCCCGTCTATCGGTCCAGCCCCAGCATTTT.

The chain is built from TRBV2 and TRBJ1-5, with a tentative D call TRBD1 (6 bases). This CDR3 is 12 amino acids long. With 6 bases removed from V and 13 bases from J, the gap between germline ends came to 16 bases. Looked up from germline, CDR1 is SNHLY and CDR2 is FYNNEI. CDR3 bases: TGTGCCAGCAGCGGGGACATGGGCAATCAGCATTTT. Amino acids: CASSGDMGNQHF.

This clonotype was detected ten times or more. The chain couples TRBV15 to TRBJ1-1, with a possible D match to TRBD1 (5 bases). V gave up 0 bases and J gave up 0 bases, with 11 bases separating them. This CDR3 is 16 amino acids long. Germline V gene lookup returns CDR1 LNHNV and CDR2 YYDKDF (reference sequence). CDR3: CATSRDRGTMNTEAFF. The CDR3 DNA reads TGTGCCACCAGCAGAGATCGGGGGACGATGAACACTGAAGCTTTCTTT.

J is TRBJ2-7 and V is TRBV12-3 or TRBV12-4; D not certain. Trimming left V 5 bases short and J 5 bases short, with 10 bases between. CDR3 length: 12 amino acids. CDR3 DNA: TGTGCCAGCAGTGTGGGGTTCGACGAGCAGTACTTC. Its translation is CASSVGFDEQYF.

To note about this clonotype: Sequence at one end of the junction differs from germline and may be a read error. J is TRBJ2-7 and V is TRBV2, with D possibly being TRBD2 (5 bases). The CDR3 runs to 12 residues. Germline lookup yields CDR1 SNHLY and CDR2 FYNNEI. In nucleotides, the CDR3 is TGTGCCAGCAGTGAACGAGGTAGCGAGCGGTACTTC. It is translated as CASSERGSERYF. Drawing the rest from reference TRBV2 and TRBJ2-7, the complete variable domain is EPEVTQTPSHQVTQMGQEVILRCVPISNHLYFYWYRQILGQKVEFLVSFYNNEISEKSEIFDDQFSVERPDGSNFTLKIRSTKLEDSAMYFCASSERGSERYFGPGTRLTVT.

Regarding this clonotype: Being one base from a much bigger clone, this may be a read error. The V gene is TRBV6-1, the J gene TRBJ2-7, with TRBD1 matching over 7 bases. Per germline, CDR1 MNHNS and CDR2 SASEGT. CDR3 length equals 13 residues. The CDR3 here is CAAWDSFTYEQCF. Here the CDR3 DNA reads TGTGCCGCATGGGACAGCTTTACCTACGAGCAGTGCTTC.

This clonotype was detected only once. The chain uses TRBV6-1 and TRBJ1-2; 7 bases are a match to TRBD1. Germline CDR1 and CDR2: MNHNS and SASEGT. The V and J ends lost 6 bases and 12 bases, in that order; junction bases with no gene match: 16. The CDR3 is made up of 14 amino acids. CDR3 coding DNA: TGTGCCAGCAGACCGGGACAGAAGTCCGCGGTACACACCTTC. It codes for CASRPGQKSAVHTF.

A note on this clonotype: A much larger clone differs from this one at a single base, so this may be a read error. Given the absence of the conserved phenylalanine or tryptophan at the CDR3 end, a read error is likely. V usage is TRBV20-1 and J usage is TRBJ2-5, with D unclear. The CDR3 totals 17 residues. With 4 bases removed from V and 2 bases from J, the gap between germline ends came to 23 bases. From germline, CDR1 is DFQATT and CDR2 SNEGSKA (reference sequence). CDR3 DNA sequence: TGCAGTGCTATTTTACTCGCCCATTCCGAAAGGCAAGAGACCCAGTACCTC. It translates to CSAILLAHSERQETQYL.

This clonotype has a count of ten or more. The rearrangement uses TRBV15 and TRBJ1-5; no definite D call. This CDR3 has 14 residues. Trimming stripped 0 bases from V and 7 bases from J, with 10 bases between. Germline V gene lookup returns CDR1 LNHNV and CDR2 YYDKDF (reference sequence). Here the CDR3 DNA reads TGTGCCACCAGCAGAGATTTAGTTACCCAGCCCCAGCATTTT. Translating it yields CATSRDLVTQPQHF. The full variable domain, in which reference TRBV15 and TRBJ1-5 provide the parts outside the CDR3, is DAMVIQNPRYQVTQFGKPVTLSCSQTLNHNVMYWYQQKSSQAPKLLFHYYDKDFNNEADTPDNFQSRRPNTSFCFLDIRSPGLGDTAMYLCATSRDLVTQPQHFGDGTRLSIL.

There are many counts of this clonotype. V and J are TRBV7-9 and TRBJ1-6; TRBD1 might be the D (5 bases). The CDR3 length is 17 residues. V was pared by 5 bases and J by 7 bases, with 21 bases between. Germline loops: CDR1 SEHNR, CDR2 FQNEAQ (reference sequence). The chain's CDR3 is CASSPVSSGGDNSPLHF. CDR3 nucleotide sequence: TGTGCCAGCAGCCCCGTTTCGTCCGGGGGAGACAATTCACCCCTCCACTTT.

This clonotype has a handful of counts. This chain's CDR3 is CASSLVAYGYTF. For the CDR3, the DNA is TGTGCCAGCAGCCTGGTGGCCTATGGCTACACCTTC. The V call is TRBV7-2, the J call TRBJ1-2; D gene ambiguous. There are 12 residues in the CDR3. Germline CDR1 is SGHTA and CDR2 is FQGNSA. V was shortened by 5 bases and J by 4 bases, with 8 bases between the two germline ends.

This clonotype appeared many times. The CDR3 loop is CSARVWEAPHQGQHF. The CDR3 region has the DNA TGCAGTGCTAGAGTTTGGGAGGCCCCCCATCAGGGCCAGCATTTT. This chain joins TRBV20-1 and TRBJ1-5, with a tentative D call TRBD1 (5 bases). CDR3 length equals 15 residues. Germline V gene sequence: CDR1 DFQATT, CDR2 SNEGSKA (reference sequence). The V and J ends lost 1 base and 12 bases respectively, with 22 bases between them.

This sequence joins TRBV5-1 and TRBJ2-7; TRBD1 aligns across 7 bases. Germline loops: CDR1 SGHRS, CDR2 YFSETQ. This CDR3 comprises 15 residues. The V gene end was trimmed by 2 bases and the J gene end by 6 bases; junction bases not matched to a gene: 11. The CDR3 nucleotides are TGCGCCAGCAGCTTCCGACAGGGAAAGGGTTCCGAGCAGTACTTC. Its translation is CASSFRQGKGSEQYF.

The CDR3 here is CASSQEAGEEKAFF. CDR3 bases: TGTGCCAGCAGCCAAGAGGCAGGGGAGGAGAAAGCTTTCTTT. This chain joins TRBV3-1 and TRBJ1-1; D might be TRBD1 (6 bases). V was clipped by 0 bases and J by 9 bases, with 14 bases between them. Germline CDR1 LGHDT, CDR2 YNNKEL (reference sequence). There are 14 residues in the CDR3. The full variable domain, in which reference TRBV3-1 and TRBJ1-1 provide the parts outside the CDR3, is DTAVSQTPKYLVTQMGNDKSIKCEQNLGHDTMYWYKQDSKKFLKIMFSYNNKELIINETVPNRFSPKSPDKAHLNLHINSLELGDSAVYFCASSQEAGEEKAFFGQGTRLTVV.

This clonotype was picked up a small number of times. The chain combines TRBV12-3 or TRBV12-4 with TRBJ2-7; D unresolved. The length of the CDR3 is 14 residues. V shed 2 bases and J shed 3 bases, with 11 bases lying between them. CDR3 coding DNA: TGTGCCAGCAGTTTACCCGGACCGATCTACGAGCAGTACTTC. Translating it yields CASSLPGPIYEQYF.